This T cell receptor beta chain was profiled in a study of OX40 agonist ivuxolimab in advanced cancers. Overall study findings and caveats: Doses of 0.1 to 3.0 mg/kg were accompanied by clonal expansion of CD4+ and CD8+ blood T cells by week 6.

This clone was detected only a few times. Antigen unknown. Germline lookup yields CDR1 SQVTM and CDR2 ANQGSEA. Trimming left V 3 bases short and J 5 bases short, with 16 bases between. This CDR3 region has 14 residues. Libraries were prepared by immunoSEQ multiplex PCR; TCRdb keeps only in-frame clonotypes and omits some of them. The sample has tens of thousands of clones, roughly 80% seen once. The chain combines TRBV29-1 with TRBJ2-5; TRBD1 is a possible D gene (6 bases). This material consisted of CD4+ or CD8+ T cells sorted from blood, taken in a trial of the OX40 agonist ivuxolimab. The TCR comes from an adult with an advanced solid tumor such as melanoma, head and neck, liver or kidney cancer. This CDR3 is CSVELAWGRETQYF. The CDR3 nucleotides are TGCAGCGTTGAGCTCGCCTGGGGGCGGGAGACCCAGTACTTC.